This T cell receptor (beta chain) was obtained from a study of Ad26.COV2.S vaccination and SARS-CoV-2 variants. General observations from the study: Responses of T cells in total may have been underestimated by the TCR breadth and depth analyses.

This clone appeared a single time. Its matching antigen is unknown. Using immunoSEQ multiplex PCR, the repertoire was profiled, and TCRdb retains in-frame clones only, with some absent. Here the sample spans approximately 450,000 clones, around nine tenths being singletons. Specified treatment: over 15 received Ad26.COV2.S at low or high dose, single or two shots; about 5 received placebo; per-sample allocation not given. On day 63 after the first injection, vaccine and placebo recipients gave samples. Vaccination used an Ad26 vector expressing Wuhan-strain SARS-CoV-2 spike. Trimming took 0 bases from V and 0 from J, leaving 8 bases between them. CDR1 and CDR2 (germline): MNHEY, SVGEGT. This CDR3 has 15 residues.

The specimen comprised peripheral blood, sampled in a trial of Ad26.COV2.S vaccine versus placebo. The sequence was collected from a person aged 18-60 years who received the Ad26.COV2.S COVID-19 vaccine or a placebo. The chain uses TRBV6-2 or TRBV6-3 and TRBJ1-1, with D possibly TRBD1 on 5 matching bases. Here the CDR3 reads CASSYSTVMNTEAFF. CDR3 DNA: TGTGCCAGCAGTTACTCGACAGTAATGAACACTGAAGCTTTCTTT.